This T cell receptor (beta chain) was observed in a study of T cell responses to AZD1222 COVID-19 vaccine. Profiling relied on immunoSEQ multiplex PCR, and the TCRdb table lists in-frame clones only, not all of them. This repertoire shows over 150,000 clones, 88% found once; its top ten account for more than 5.5%. The germline V gene has CDR1 SNHLY and CDR2 FYNNEI. Trimming pared 6 bases from V and 3 bases from J, leaving 15 bases between. This CDR3 contains 14 residues. Broader study findings: At study baseline, merely six AZD1222 recipients were seropositive.

A remark on this clone: Its specificity is unknown.

This clonotype originated in an adult in good health. This material consisted of peripheral blood, taken on day 0 of AZD1222 vaccination. The J gene is TRBJ2-7, the V gene TRBV2; D is unclear. The CDR3 nucleotides are TGTGCCAGCAGCCCCCTGGGCTTAAACTACGAGCAGTACTTC. Translated, it gives CASSPLGLNYEQYF.